These 2 T cell receptor beta chains were all obtained from the same sample, sequenced in a study of T-cell reconstitution after alpha-beta-depleted transplantation in children. During its preparation, the TCRbeta library received unique molecular identifiers. TCRdb re-called the PCR reads with MiXCR, one entry per CDR3 protein. The sample has about 240,000 distinct CDR3 sequences, about 25% seen once. Material: PBMCs, obtained before TCRalphabeta/CD19-depleted stem cell transplant. The receptor source for this set is a girl aged 2 to 9 with Fanconi anemia, due to receive a stem cell transplant.

Turning to this clonotype: The germline gene is not matched at one end of the junction; a read error may be the cause. This chain uses TRBV20-1 with TRBJ1-5; D is possibly TRBD1 (5 bases). The length of the CDR3 is 14 residues. Germline V lookup: CDR1 DFQATT, CDR2 SNEGSKA (reference sequence). CDR3 amino acids: CSAREWGGVQPQHF. In nucleotides, the CDR3 is TGCAGTGCCAGAGAGTGGGGGGGGGTTCAGCCCCAGCATTTT.

The chain employs TRBV7-8 and TRBJ2-5, with 7 bases fitting TRBD2. Germline V gene sequence: CDR1 SGHVS, CDR2 FQNEAQ. With V trimmed by 1 base and J by 5 bases, 10 bases remained unmatched. This CDR3 is 16 amino acids long. The CDR3 DNA reads TGTGCCAGCAGCTTAGGTCCCGGGACTACAGAGGAGACCCAGTACTTC. This encodes CASSLGPGTTEETQYF.